This TCR beta chain is from a study of T cells in Graves' hyperthyroidism and ophthalmopathy. Whole-study findings and limits: Most thyroid clonotypes with frequency above 0.001 were detected in blood.

Stable hyperthyroidism: no ophthalmopathy progression over 18 months of follow-up. Each patient was aged 18 to 65 and had newly diagnosed hyperthyroidism of under 2 months' duration. With respect to this clonotype: Its antigen is not identified.

CDR1 MRHNA and CDR2 SNTAGT come from the germline V gene. The CDR3 runs to 13 residues. The V end lost 3 bases, the J end lost 3 bases, and 5 bases lay between the germline ends. Amplification targeted TCR beta CDR3 regions from RNA transcripts. In the first-round RT-PCR of the TCR CDR3, the HTBI primer set was used. One entry per CDR3 protein results from TCRdb running MiXCR on the multiplex PCR reads. The sample yields around 450,000 distinct CDR3 sequences, roughly 13% seen once. The TCR sequence derives from a woman aged 18-35 years with Graves' hyperthyroidism. The sample taken for sequencing was blood. The chain couples TRBV6-4 to TRBJ2-2; D call uncertain. The CDR3 DNA reads TGTGCCAGCAGTGATCAAGACACCGGGGAGCTGTTTTTT. It translates to CASSDQDTGELFF.